A selection of T cell receptor beta chains follows, all from one sample in a study of cytomegalovirus exposure and HLA in healthy donors. Measured with immunoSEQ multiplex PCR; TCRdb has only the in-frame clones, and not every one. The table has over 150,000 clones, nearly 80% seen once; the top ten hold 9.5% to 15%. Material: PBMCs. These receptors were collected from a young man in good health and CMV-seropositive. The CDR3 runs from the conserved cysteine through the conserved F or W.

TRBJ2-1,TRBV18,CASSGSSREDEQFF
TRBJ2-7,TRBV7-9,CASSHRVGHPNYEQYF
TRBJ2-1,TRBV4-2,CASSQDRQGINEQFF
TRBJ2-3,TRBV7-2,CASTPTSGRTDTQYF
TRBJ2-5,TRBV5-1,CASSERELETQYF
TRBJ1-2,TRBV30,CAWSPTGAQGYTF
TRBJ2-7,TRBV29-1,CSVRDISYEQYF
TRBJ2-7,TRBV12-5,CASKPPLPNYEQYF
TRBJ2-3,TRBV21-1,CASSINRGLGTDTQYF
TRBJ2-5,TRBV28,CASSSGGKEQYF